This section outlines one T cell receptor beta chain sequence together with its context. As yet, its antigen is unknown. The sample belongs to a study of blood T cells in healthy people across ages. About the study: In model experiments, template switching was able to capture about one barcoded beta molecule for every two T cells that were present. Study-level points and caveats: Since the PBMCs were unsorted, naive and antigen-experienced cells could not be conclusively compared.

Each of the donors had 9 to 10 milliliters of peripheral blood drawn into EDTA-treated Vacutainer tubes. There were at least 6 micrograms of total RNA extracted from every sample. This CDR3 contains 15 residues. V lost 3 bases and J 2 bases, leaving 13 bases between the germline ends. The germline gives CDR1 SGHDT, CDR2 YYEEEE. A second 7 to 11 cycle PCR used barcoded and J-beta primers. TCRdb used MiXCR to reprocess the 5' RACE reads, holding one entry per CDR3 protein. The sample has roughly 830,000 distinct CDR3 sequences, less than 80% seen once; the top ten hold roughly 25%. Sample: blood. The chain couples TRBV5-6 to TRBJ2-3; D may correspond to TRBD1 or TRBD2 (5 bases each). This clonotype was obtained from a young man in good health. CDR3: CASSSVQDFTDTQYF. The DNA of the CDR3 is TGTGCCAGCAGCTCTGTACAGGACTTCACAGATACGCAGTATTTT.